The 27 T cell receptor beta chains in this list originate from one sample, sequenced in a study of blood T cell repertoires in COVID-19. Only in-frame clones appear in the TCRdb table, and some are missing; sequencing was by immunoSEQ multiplex PCR. The sample has around 170,000 clones, roughly 81% seen once; the top ten hold roughly 10%. The sequencing input was peripheral blood. Receptors originate from a woman of 80 years or more with COVID-19, enrolled during active disease.

This clone was detected a few times. This chain links TRBV6-1 with TRBJ2-2, with D hard to call. The V gene's germline CDR1 is MNHNS and CDR2 SASEGT. Trimming removed 2 bases from V and 1 base from J, with 8 bases in between. The CDR3 is 15 residues long. This chain's CDR3 is CASSELQLNTGELFF. DNA for the CDR3: TGTGCCAGCAGTGAACTACAGCTGAACACCGGGGAGCTGTTTTTT.

The V and J genes are TRBV2 and TRBJ2-2; no firm D call. The CDR3 covers 12 residues. CDR1 is SNHLY and CDR2 is FYNNEI in the germline V gene. The V and J ends lost 2 bases and 6 bases respectively, with 4 bases between them. Here the CDR3 reads CASSEWPGELFF. CDR3 coding DNA: TGTGCCAGCAGTGAATGGCCCGGGGAGCTGTTTTTT.

The chain employs TRBV3-1 (or the pseudogene TRBV3-2) and TRBJ2-1, with TRBD2 matching 10 bases. Germline CDR1 LGHDT, CDR2 YNNKEL (reference sequence). The CDR3 runs 15 residues. The J segment lost 7 bases and the V segment lost 4 bases, leaving 7 bases of the junction unmatched. The CDR3 loop is CASSRGTSEGNEQFF. The CDR3 nucleotides read TGTGCCAGCAGCCGGGGGACTAGCGAAGGGAATGAGCAGTTCTTC.

The J gene is TRBJ2-3, the V gene TRBV29-1; weak D call: TRBD1 (6 bases). Trimming shortened V by 4 bases and J by 2 bases, and 10 bases separated the two germline ends. The germline V gene has CDR1 SQVTM and CDR2 ANQGSEA. This CDR3 region has 13 residues. The CDR3 DNA sequence: TGCAGCGTTGTGCAGGGGAACACAGATACGCAGTATTTT. Translation gives CSVVQGNTDTQYF.

This chain links TRBV9 with TRBJ1-2; 11 bases agree with TRBD1. The CDR3 runs 13 residues. Germline V gene lookup returns CDR1 SGDLS and CDR2 YYNGEE. V shed 6 bases, J shed 8 bases, and the junction held 6 bases outside the gene matches. The CDR3 sequence: CASTGQGAWGYTF. As DNA, the CDR3 is TGTGCCAGCACAGGACAGGGGGCGTGGGGCTACACCTTC.

This clone was seen more than once but under ten times. The chain employs TRBV5-1 and TRBJ1-6; no reliable D call. V was shortened by 0 bases and J by 4 bases, with 8 bases between the two germline ends. From germline, CDR1 is SGHRS and CDR2 YFSETQ. The CDR3 sequence is 15 residues long. In nucleotides, the CDR3 is TGCGCCAGCAGCTTGGCCCCAGATTATAATTCACCCCTCCACTTT. The encoded protein is CASSLAPDYNSPLHF. Based on the CDR3 plus reference TRBV5-1 and TRBJ1-6, the full variable domain is KAGVTQTPRYLIKTRGQQVTLSCSPISGHRSVSWYQQTPGQGLQFLFEYFSETQRNKGNFPGRFSGRQFSNSRSEMNVSTLELGDSALYLCASSLAPDYNSPLHFGNGTRLTVT.

The chain uses TRBV7-2 and TRBJ1-1; TRBD1 agrees at 7 bases. CDR1 is SGHTA and CDR2 is FQGNSA in the germline V gene. J gave up 5 bases and V 5 bases, and 5 bases lay outside the gene matches. The CDR3 has 13 residues. CDR3 protein: CASSLRQGTEAFF. CDR3 DNA: TGTGCCAGCAGCCTCAGACAGGGAACTGAAGCTTTCTTT.

The V call is TRBV30, the J call TRBJ1-6; TRBD1 matches at 7 bases. V dropped 2 bases and J dropped 7; count of bases not matched to a gene: 11. Per germline, CDR1 GTSNPN and CDR2 SVGIG (reference sequence). The CDR3 is made up of 16 amino acids. DNA for the CDR3: TGTGCCTGGAGTCCTCAACAGGGGATGTGGAATTCACCCCTCCACTTT. It codes for CAWSPQQGMWNSPLHF.

This sequence joins TRBV7-2 and TRBJ2-7; the match to TRBD2 covers 9 bases. The CDR3 runs to 14 residues. V dropped 5 bases and J dropped 6; count of bases not matched to a gene: 8. CDR1 and CDR2 (germline): SGHTA, FQGNSA. The CDR3 here is CASSHSGGGPEQYF. DNA of the CDR3: TGTGCCAGCAGCCATAGCGGGGGTGGACCCGAGCAGTACTTC.

The V gene is TRBV5-5, the J gene TRBJ2-3; no firm D call. Trimming pared 1 base from V and 6 bases from J, leaving 12 bases between. Germline assignment: CDR1 SGHKS and CDR2 YYEKEE (reference sequence). The CDR3 totals 14 residues. The CDR3 loop reads CASSLSVHYDTQYF. The CDR3 coding sequence is TGTGCCAGCAGCTTGAGTGTACATTATGATACGCAGTATTTT.

In this sample, this clone turned up a few times. The chain employs TRBV19 and TRBJ1-1; a weak D match, TRBD1 (5 bases). V lost 3 bases and J 6 bases, leaving 14 bases between the germline ends. In germline, CDR1 is LNHDA, CDR2 SQIVND (reference sequence). This CDR3 contains 14 residues. The CDR3 region has the DNA TGTGCCAGTAGTATGGTGGGGGGTGTCGCTGAAGCTTTCTTT. This encodes CASSMVGGVAEAFF.

The V and J genes are TRBV29-1 and TRBJ2-3, with a weak D call TRBD2 (6 bases). V was shortened by 3 bases and J by 3 bases, with 16 bases between the two germline ends. The CDR3 spans 15 residues. Germline V gene lookup returns CDR1 SQVTM and CDR2 ANQGSEA. CDR3 loop: CSVDKLPGRTDTQYF. CDR3 sequence (DNA): TGCAGCGTTGACAAGCTCCCAGGGAGGACAGATACGCAGTATTTT.

This chain connects TRBV11-2 to TRBJ2-7, with 7 bases fitting TRBD2. Per the germline V gene, CDR1 is SGHAT and CDR2 is FQNNGV. V lost 1 base, J lost 4 bases, and 7 bases stayed unmatched. The CDR3 covers 15 residues. Here the CDR3 reads CASSLGGRTEYEQYF. CDR3 bases: TGTGCCAGCAGCTTAGGCGGGAGAACGGAATACGAGCAGTACTTC.

This rearrangement joins TRBV6-5 to TRBJ1-6; 8 positions agree with TRBD1. After removal of 7 bases from V and 10 bases from J, the junction contained 6 bases not matched to a gene. This CDR3 contains 13 residues. CDR1 is MNHEY and CDR2 is SVGAGI in the germline V gene. In nucleotides, the CDR3 is TGTGCCAGCACGAGACAGGGGAACTCACCCCTCCACTTT. It encodes CASTRQGNSPLHF.

The rearrangement joins TRBV5-1 to TRBJ2-1, with 10 bases aligning to TRBD1. The CDR3 consists of 14 residues. V lost 2 bases and J lost 6; bases outside the gene matches: 2. Germline CDR1 SGHRS, CDR2 YFSETQ. The CDR3 here is CASSLRDRGNEQFF. The CDR3 coding sequence is TGCGCCAGCAGCTTACGGGACAGGGGCAATGAGCAGTTCTTC. The whole variable domain, remainder taken from reference TRBV5-1 and TRBJ2-1, is KAGVTQTPRYLIKTRGQQVTLSCSPISGHRSVSWYQQTPGQGLQFLFEYFSETQRNKGNFPGRFSGRQFSNSRSEMNVSTLELGDSALYLCASSLRDRGNEQFFGPGTRLTVL.

This sequence joins TRBV21-1 and TRBJ2-1; TRBD2, as called in the table, went unchecked against the DNA. TRBV21-1 constitutes a pseudogene. The CDR3 covers 15 residues. The CDR3 here is CASSKGLAAKNEQFF. Written as DNA, the CDR3 is TGTGCCAGCAGCAAAGGGCTAGCGGCGAAGAATGAGCAGTTCTTC.

V gene TRBV28 combines with J gene TRBJ1-2; D is possibly TRBD1 (6 bases). This CDR3 spans 16 amino acids. Germline V lookup: CDR1 MDHEN, CDR2 SYDVKM. With 2 bases removed from V and 4 bases from J, the gap between germline ends came to 17 bases. The CDR3 coding sequence is TGTGCCAGCAGTTTAGACGCCACAGGGATCAGCTATGGCTACACCTTC. This translates into CASSLDATGISYGYTF.

The chain employs TRBV2 and TRBJ1-4, with a tentative D call TRBD1 (5 bases). Germline lookup yields CDR1 SNHLY and CDR2 FYNNEI. V lost 3 bases and J 8 bases, leaving 13 bases between the germline ends. The CDR3 has 14 residues. This CDR3 reads CASSDWGGREKLFF. The CDR3 bases are TGTGCCAGCAGTGATTGGGGGGGGAGGGAAAAACTGTTTTTT.

The rearrangement joins TRBV5-4 to TRBJ2-6; D ambiguous. CDR3 length equals 14 residues. Per germline, CDR1 SGHNT and CDR2 YYREEE (reference sequence). V dropped 6 bases and J dropped 4 bases, with 11 bases sitting between them. CDR3 DNA: TGTGCCAGCACCGCTTCTAGAGGGGCCAACGTCCTGACTTTC. It encodes CASTASRGANVLTF. Filled out from reference TRBV5-4 and TRBJ2-6, the complete variable domain reads ETGVTQSPTHLIKTRGQQVTLRCSSQSGHNTVSWYQQALGQGPQFIFQYYREEENGRGNFPPRFSGLQFPNYSSELNVNALELDDSALYLCASTASRGANVLTFGAGSRLTVL.

This clone was picked up a small number of times. The rearrangement joins TRBV7-2 to TRBJ2-3; 7 nucleotides line up with TRBD2. The CDR3 is made up of 14 amino acids. The V gene's germline CDR1 is SGHTA and CDR2 FQGNSA. V lost 1 base to trimming and J lost 4 bases; unmatched junction nucleotides: 2. The chain's CDR3 is CASSLVGGADTQYF. The DNA for the CDR3 is TGTGCCAGCAGCTTAGTGGGGGGGGCAGATACGCAGTATTTT.

V gene TRBV27 combines with J gene TRBJ1-5; D possibly corresponds to TRBD1 (5 bases). Trimming removed 2 bases at V and 3 bases at J, with 8 bases between. This CDR3 has 14 residues. Germline CDR1 reads MNHEY; CDR2 reads SMNVEV (reference sequence). The CDR3, as DNA: TGTGCCAGCAGTTTACAGGGACTCAATCAGCCCCAGCATTTT. This encodes CASSLQGLNQPQHF.

The rearrangement uses TRBV9 and TRBJ2-3; 10 nucleotides align to TRBD1. Trimming cost V 3 bases and J 4 bases; bases outside gene matches: 11. Germline CDR1 is SGDLS and CDR2 is YYNGEE. The CDR3 totals 17 residues. The CDR3 here is CASSGNFDRGRPDTQYF. The CDR3 coding sequence is TGTGCCAGCAGCGGCAACTTCGACAGGGGGCGCCCAGATACGCAGTATTTT. Looking up the rest from reference TRBV9 and TRBJ2-3 gives the full variable domain: DSGVTQTPKHLITATGQRVTLRCSPRSGDLSVYWYQQSLDQGLQFLIQYYNGEERAKGNILERFSAQQFPDLHSELNLSSLELGDSALYFCASSGNFDRGRPDTQYFGPGTRLTVL.

V is TRBV12-5 and J is TRBJ1-3, with a weak D call TRBD1 (5 bases). Germline values: CDR1 LGHNT, CDR2 FRNRAP. The CDR3 covers 17 residues. V was cut by 0 bases and J by 0 bases, with 12 bases left in between. The CDR3 sequence: CASGLVRGVSSGNTIYF. The CDR3 nucleotides read TGTGCTAGTGGTTTGGTACGGGGGGTATCCTCTGGAAACACCATATATTTT.

The rearrangement joins TRBV7-9 to TRBJ1-2, with TRBD1 identical over 12 bases. From germline, CDR1 is SEHNR and CDR2 FQNEAQ (reference sequence). The CDR3 loop spans 14 amino acids. The J segment lost 8 bases and the V segment lost 5 bases, leaving 6 bases of the junction unmatched. CDR3 sequence reads: CASSRDGTGGGYTF. The CDR3 nucleotides are TGTGCCAGCAGCCGCGACGGGACAGGGGGCGGCTACACCTTC.

The chain carries TRBV5-6 and TRBJ1-1; weak D call: TRBD1 (6 bases). The CDR3 spans 15 residues. The germline gives CDR1 SGHDT, CDR2 YYEEEE. Deletions cut 1 base from V and 8 bases from J, with 18 bases between. As DNA, the CDR3 is TGTGCCAGCAGCTTGCAAGGGGGAAATTTAGTAGAAGCTTTCTTT. Translation gives CASSLQGGNLVEAFF.

The chain carries TRBV4-1 and TRBJ2-7; 7 positions agree with TRBD1. Germline values: CDR1 MGHRA, CDR2 YSYEKL. The J segment lost 0 bases and the V segment lost 4 bases, leaving 6 bases of the junction unmatched. This CDR3 contains 15 residues. CDR3 region: CASSPSGQSSYEQYF. The CDR3 DNA is TGCGCCAGCAGCCCCTCGGGACAGAGCTCCTACGAGCAGTACTTC.

The chain employs TRBV5-4 and TRBJ2-3; 9 positions agree with TRBD2. CDR1 and CDR2 (germline): SGHNT, YYREEE (reference sequence). V gave up 4 bases and J gave up 6 bases; unmatched junction bases: 6. The CDR3 totals 14 residues. CDR3 sequence (DNA): TGTGCCAGCAGCATAGCGGGAGCAGCGGATACGCAGTATTTT. Translating gives CASSIAGAADTQYF.